What follows describes a single T cell receptor beta chain. Its specificity is unknown. Mismatch with germline at one junction end may stem from a read error. The data were obtained in a study of blood T cells in healthy people across ages. Whole-study results and caveats: Observed TCR beta diversity per million T cells went down as age went up. This fall followed a roughly linear course with age. It was found that TCR beta diversity correlated strongly with the percentage of naive T cells.

A J-beta primer mix and a sample-barcoded 5' primer were used in a second PCR of about 7 to 12 cycles. TCRdb reprocessed the 5' RACE reads via MiXCR and lists one record per CDR3 protein. The table shows about 800,000 distinct CDR3 sequences, with 35% to 60% occurring only once. The total RNA that was extracted per sample amounted to at least 5.5 micrograms. The V gene's germline CDR1 is MNHEY and CDR2 SVGEGT. The length of the CDR3 is 16 residues. The sequenced sample was blood. The TCR sequence derives from an elderly man in good health. The chain carries TRBV6-2 or TRBV6-3 and TRBJ1-2; no firm D call. Here the CDR3 DNA reads TGTACCAGCAGTTACCGGAACCTTGGGCCCTCTTATGGCTACACCTTC. As protein: CTSSYRNLGPSYGYTF.